Below are 26 T cell receptor beta chains sequenced from a single sample in a study of blood T cell repertoires in COVID-19. Libraries were prepared by immunoSEQ multiplex PCR; TCRdb keeps only in-frame clonotypes and omits some of them. This sample has 150,000 to 200,000 clones, with around four fifths found just once. Sequencing was performed on peripheral blood. All receptors come from a woman aged 70-85 years with COVID-19, enrolled during active disease.

This sequence joins TRBV5-4 and TRBJ2-3; D uncertain. V was shortened by 4 bases and J by 4 bases, with 10 bases between the two germline ends. CDR3 length equals 13 residues. The germline CDR1 and CDR2 sequences are SGHNT and YYREEE (reference sequence). CDR3 in amino acids: CASSPTSPDTQYF. DNA of the CDR3: TGTGCCAGCAGCCCTACTTCGCCAGATACGCAGTATTTT.

The rearrangement uses TRBV20-1 and TRBJ1-1; TRBD1 might be the D (6 bases). V was cut by 3 bases and J by 6 bases, with 8 bases left in between. The CDR3 spans 11 residues. Germline V gene data show CDR1 as DFQATT and CDR2 as SNEGSKA (reference sequence). The CDR3 reads CSASGGAEAFF. The CDR3 DNA reads TGCAGTGCTAGTGGGGGCGCTGAAGCTTTCTTT.

This clone was seen many times. CDR3 bases: TGTGCCTGGAAATCCTTGGGGAGCTATGGCTACACCTTC. This codes for CAWKSLGSYGYTF. V usage is TRBV30 and J usage is TRBJ1-2; D remains unclear. Germline V gene data show CDR1 as GTSNPN and CDR2 as SVGIG (reference sequence). The CDR3 consists of 13 residues. Trimming left V 4 bases short and J 4 bases short, with 13 bases between.

The CDR3 loop reads CASSADRLETQYF. Here the CDR3 DNA reads TGTGCCAGCAGCGCGGACAGGCTAGAGACCCAGTACTTC. The chain links TRBV11-2 to TRBJ2-5, with 7 bases that match TRBD1. Trimming at V came to 5 bases and at J to 4 bases, leaving 4 bases not matched to a gene. Per the germline V gene, CDR1 is SGHAT and CDR2 is FQNNGV. The CDR3 totals 13 residues. Variable domain in full (rest from reference TRBV11-2 and TRBJ2-5): EAGVAQSPRYKIIEKRQSVAFWCNPISGHATLYWYQQILGQGPKLLIQFQNNGVVDDSQLPKDRFSAERLKGVDSTLKIQPAKLEDSAVYLCASSADRLETQYFGPGTRLLVL.

This clone was counted a few times. The chain employs TRBV6-5 and TRBJ2-7; D is perhaps TRBD1 (5 bases). V lost 6 bases and J lost 2, with 17 bases in between. Germline-derived CDR1 and CDR2 are MNHEY and SVGAGI. CDR3 length: 15 residues. The CDR3 protein is CASSQHPRGTYEQYF. The CDR3 DNA follows: TGTGCCAGCAGCCAACACCCTAGGGGCACCTACGAGCAGTACTTC.

The rearrangement uses TRBV4-3 and TRBJ2-1; D might be TRBD1 (6 bases). This CDR3 has 15 amino acids. CDR1 and CDR2 from the germline V gene are LGHNA and YSLEER. V was trimmed by 0 bases and J by 10 bases, leaving 16 bases between them. The chain's CDR3 is CASSQDPQGRREQFF. The CDR3 DNA sequence: TGCGCCAGCAGCCAAGATCCCCAGGGGCGCAGGGAGCAGTTCTTC.

The chain joins TRBV7-2 to TRBJ2-3, with 8 positions matching TRBD2. The trim removed 0 bases at V and 1 base at J, leaving 6 bases unmatched. This CDR3 region has 17 residues. Germline CDR1 SGHTA, CDR2 FQGNSA. The CDR3 DNA reads TGTGCCAGCAGCTTAGCCGGGAGGGCCTCGGGCACAGATACGCAGTATTTT. Translating it yields CASSLAGRASGTDTQYF.

DNA of the CDR3: TGTGCCAGCAGCTCTCACGGCGGGAGGCACGATTCTAGCACAGATACGCAGTATTTT. This gives the protein CASSSHGGRHDSSTDTQYF. This rearrangement joins TRBV11-2 to TRBJ2-3, with 8 nucleotides matching TRBD2. CDR1 and CDR2 (germline): SGHAT, FQNNGV. V shed 4 bases, J shed 0 bases, and the junction held 15 bases outside the gene matches. The length of the CDR3 is 19 residues.

In its sample, this clone was seen a few times. V gene TRBV5-4 combines with J gene TRBJ2-5; D perhaps matches TRBD1 (6 bases). V dropped 3 bases and J dropped 4 bases, with 19 bases sitting between them. The germline gives CDR1 SGHNT, CDR2 YYREEE (reference sequence). CDR3 size: 16 residues. CDR3 loop: CASSSPGAGGRETQYF. DNA for the CDR3: TGTGCCAGCAGCTCGCCAGGGGCTGGGGGTAGAGAGACCCAGTACTTC.

The J gene is TRBJ2-7, the V gene TRBV6-5; 8 nucleotides agree with TRBD1. CDR3 length equals 14 residues. V was pared by 7 bases and J by 1 base, with 6 bases of the junction left unmatched. Germline V gene lookup returns CDR1 MNHEY and CDR2 SVGAGI. The CDR3 protein is CASNPDRVSYEQYF. The CDR3 DNA is TGTGCCAGCAATCCGGACAGGGTATCCTACGAGCAGTACTTC.

On this clone: This sample also contains other DNA sequences that code for the same CDR3. The chain carries TRBV28 and TRBJ1-3; 8 bases match TRBD1. The germline V gene encodes CDR1 MDHEN and CDR2 SYDVKM. With V trimmed by 4 bases and J by 3 bases, 2 bases remained unmatched. The CDR3 is made up of 14 amino acids. CDR3 in DNA: TGTGCCAGCAGTTCGACAGGGGTTGGAAACACCATATATTTT. Encoded protein: CASSSTGVGNTIYF.

This chain connects TRBV3-1 (or the pseudogene TRBV3-2) to TRBJ2-3; D is perhaps TRBD2 (6 bases). Per germline, CDR1 LGHDT and CDR2 YNNKEL (reference sequence). Trimming took 5 bases from V and 0 from J, leaving 12 bases between them. The CDR3 extends over 15 amino acids. DNA of the CDR3: TGTGCCAGCAGCAGTCGGGGGACTAGCACAGATACGCAGTATTTT. Residues: CASSSRGTSTDTQYF.

The chain links TRBV20-1 to TRBJ2-1; D uncertain. Deletions cut 3 bases from V and 4 bases from J, with 13 bases between. CDR3 length equals 14 residues. CDR1 is DFQATT, CDR2 SNEGSKA, per germline (reference sequence). CDR3 in DNA: TGCAGTGCTAGTTCGCTAGGTCGGTACAATGAGCAGTTCTTC. It encodes CSASSLGRYNEQFF.

The chain joins TRBV7-2 to TRBJ1-2; TRBD1 matches 9 bases. Trimming removed 8 bases from V and 4 bases from J; junction bases left unmatched: 5. From germline, CDR1 is SGHTA and CDR2 FQGNSA. The CDR3 is 13 residues long. CDR3 DNA sequence: TGTGCCAGCGGGACAGGGACATCCTATGGCTACACCTTC. Its translation: CASGTGTSYGYTF.

This chain uses TRBV28 with TRBJ1-6, with 7 bases aligning to TRBD1. The CDR3 runs 16 residues. From germline, CDR1 is MDHEN and CDR2 SYDVKM. V shed 5 bases, J shed 5 bases, and the junction held 9 bases outside the gene matches. The CDR3 protein is CASSPIRTGNNSPLHF. DNA of the CDR3: TGTGCCAGCAGTCCGATACGGACAGGCAATAATTCACCCCTCCACTTT. The complete variable domain, with remaining parts taken from reference TRBV28 and TRBJ1-6, reads DVKVTQSSRYLVKRTGEKVFLECVQDMDHENMFWYRQDPGLGLRLIYFSYDVKMKEKGDIPEGYSVSREKKERFSLILESASTNQTSMYLCASSPIRTGNNSPLHFGNGTRLTVT.

V is TRBV7-9 and J is TRBJ2-1; 12 bases map to TRBD2. V shed 5 bases, J shed 10 bases, and the junction held 12 bases outside the gene matches. This CDR3 has 16 amino acids. Germline CDR1 is SEHNR and CDR2 is FQNEAQ (reference sequence). Here the CDR3 DNA reads TGTGCCAGCAGCCCTCCCCTGCTAGCGGGAGGGCTGGAGCAGTTCTTC. Translating gives CASSPPLLAGGLEQFF.

This clone was recorded once. The V gene is TRBV6-1, the J gene TRBJ2-3; no firm D call. Trimming left V 1 base short and J 4 bases short, with 9 bases between. Germline CDR1 reads MNHNS; CDR2 reads SASEGT. The CDR3 covers 14 residues. CDR3 amino acids: CASSEGGASDTQYF. The CDR3 nucleotides are TGTGCCAGCAGTGAAGGAGGAGCCTCAGATACGCAGTATTTT.

This clone was seen only a few times. The chain combines TRBV7-9 with TRBJ1-2; D remains unclear. CDR1 and CDR2 from the germline V gene are SEHNR and FQNEAQ (reference sequence). V lost 5 bases and J lost 2, with 9 bases in between. The CDR3 length is 13 residues. The CDR3 sequence: CASSQIGNYGYTF. The CDR3 nucleotides read TGTGCCAGCAGCCAGATCGGGAACTATGGCTACACCTTC.

Comments on this clone: The sample carries other DNA sequences with the same CDR3. V is TRBV7-2 and J is TRBJ2-3, with unresolved D. With 1 base removed from V and 4 bases from J, the gap between germline ends came to 3 bases. Germline V gene sequence: CDR1 SGHTA, CDR2 FQGNSA. The CDR3 spans 12 residues. CDR3 bases: TGTGCCAGCAGCTTAGGCGCAGATACGCAGTATTTT. Its protein is CASSLGADTQYF.

V gene TRBV5-1 combines with J gene TRBJ2-1; TRBD2 aligns across 7 bases. Germline CDR1 reads SGHRS; CDR2 reads YFSETQ. The CDR3 is made up of 16 amino acids. V lost 4 bases and J lost 10; bases outside the gene matches: 17. CDR3 sequence (DNA): TGCGCCAGCAGCCCCATCCGGGACTATCAGATCTGGGAGCAGTTCTTC. This gives the protein CASSPIRDYQIWEQFF. Supplemented by reference TRBV5-1 and TRBJ2-1, the full variable domain reads KAGVTQTPRYLIKTRGQQVTLSCSPISGHRSVSWYQQTPGQGLQFLFEYFSETQRNKGNFPGRFSGRQFSNSRSEMNVSTLELGDSALYLCASSPIRDYQIWEQFFGPGTRLTVL.

J is TRBJ1-6 and V is TRBV3-1 (or the pseudogene TRBV3-2), with TRBD1 as a possible D gene (6 bases). V dropped 4 bases and J dropped 7 bases, with 14 bases sitting between them. The CDR3 is 15 amino acids. From germline, CDR1 is LGHDT and CDR2 YNNKEL (reference sequence). The CDR3 nucleotides read TGTGCCAGCAGCCGACAGGACTTCCTAAATTCACCCCTCCACTTT. Encoded protein: CASSRQDFLNSPLHF.

The rearrangement uses TRBV7-8 and TRBJ1-1; D not certain. CDR3 length: 15 residues. V lost 2 bases to trimming and J lost 6 bases, with 16 bases between them. CDR1 SGHVS and CDR2 FQNEAQ come from the germline V gene. The CDR3 protein is CASSLKPLLISEAFF. The CDR3 DNA follows: TGTGCCAGCAGCTTAAAGCCACTCTTAATATCTGAAGCTTTCTTT. The full variable domain, with the rest looked up from reference TRBV7-8 and TRBJ1-1, is GAGVSQSPRYKVAKRGQDVALRCDPISGHVSLFWYQQALGQGPEFLTYFQNEAQLDKSGLPSDRFFAERPEGSVSTLKIQRTQQEDSAVYLCASSLKPLLISEAFFGQGTRLTVV.

The chain joins TRBV18 to TRBJ2-2; D perhaps matches TRBD1 (6 bases). The CDR3 sequence is 17 residues long. Germline assignment: CDR1 KGHSH and CDR2 LQKENI. V lost 4 bases and J lost 6, with 21 bases in between. This chain's CDR3 is CASSRTQGRLSAGELFF. CDR3 DNA: TGTGCCAGCTCACGGACACAGGGACGACTATCGGCCGGGGAGCTGTTTTTT.

The rearrangement uses TRBV7-2 and TRBJ2-2, with TRBD1 identical over 9 bases. V trimming: 5 bases; J trimming: 4 bases; junction bases outside the gene matches: 17. The germline gives CDR1 SGHTA, CDR2 FQGNSA. The CDR3 length is 19 residues. This CDR3 is CASSLFTQGASFRTGELFF. The CDR3, as DNA: TGTGCCAGCAGCCTATTCACACAGGGGGCCTCCTTTCGCACCGGGGAGCTGTTTTTT.

This clone was observed a single time. The V call is TRBV14, the J call TRBJ1-2, with TRBD1 as a possible D gene (6 bases). This CDR3 spans 14 amino acids. The germline gives CDR1 SGHDN, CDR2 FVKESK. The V end was cut by 2 bases, the J end by 6 bases, with 13 bases between. The chain's CDR3 is CASSQLNRVNGYTF. The CDR3 nucleotides are TGTGCCAGCAGCCAACTCAACAGGGTGAATGGCTACACCTTC.

J is TRBJ1-5 and V is TRBV20-1; D not certain. The V end lost 3 bases, the J end lost 2 bases, and 8 bases lay between the germline ends. CDR1 is DFQATT and CDR2 is SNEGSKA in the germline V gene (reference sequence). This CDR3 contains 13 residues. CDR3 amino acids: CSASLKRNQPQHF. For the CDR3, the DNA is TGCAGTGCTAGTTTGAAGCGCAATCAGCCCCAGCATTTT.